The present T cell receptor beta chain was sequenced within a study of OX40 agonist ivuxolimab in advanced cancers. With 1 base removed from V and 3 bases from J, the gap between germline ends came to 16 bases. CDR3 length: 17 amino acids. Germline lookup yields CDR1 MNHNS and CDR2 SASEGT. Libraries were prepared by immunoSEQ multiplex PCR; TCRdb keeps only in-frame clonotypes and omits some of them. The sample consists of tens of thousands of clones, around 86% of them appearing once. This clone was observed a few times. The sequenced sample was CD4+ or CD8+ T cells sorted from blood, obtained in a trial of the OX40 agonist ivuxolimab. The rearrangement joins TRBV6-1 to TRBJ1-3; D not certain. This receptor was taken from an adult with an advanced solid tumor such as melanoma, head and neck, liver or kidney cancer. The chain's CDR3 is CASSEESVRSYGNTIYF. CDR3 coding DNA: TGTGCCAGCAGTGAAGAATCTGTCAGATCGTATGGAAACACCATATATTTT.